The clone carrying this T cell receptor beta chain was seen only a few times. These data belong to a study of control samples from healthy donors and cancer patients. V was shortened by 4 bases and J by 6 bases, with 18 bases between the two germline ends. CDR3 size: 16 residues. The V gene's germline CDR1 is MNHEY and CDR2 SVGAGI. TCRdb keeps only in-frame clones here, not all; method: immunoSEQ multiplex PCR. The profile shows fewer than 95,000 clones, around nine tenths of them singletons. This rearrangement joins TRBV6-5 to TRBJ2-2; possibly TRBD2 for D (7 bases). This TCR derives from a man under 40 in good health. Material for sequencing was blood. CDR3 region: CASSSLMLGGAGELFF. CDR3 in DNA: TGTGCCAGCAGTTCCCTCATGCTAGGGGGGGCCGGGGAGCTGTTTTTT.